This T cell receptor beta chain originates from a study of PD-L1 blockade in urothelial cancer. Study in general: Patients commenced intravenous atezolizumab, 1,200 mg every 3 weeks, around 2014. Samples came from 3 weeks, at the second dose, and 6 weeks into treatment. Blood samples contained a median around 130,000 T cells. Notes on the study in general: Durable benefit was linked to greater 3-week expansion of tumor-associated blood clones.

As to time point: pretreatment peripheral blood. Comments on this clone: The antigen remains undetermined.

Germline CDR1 reads GTSNPN; CDR2 reads SVGIG (reference sequence). V dropped 5 bases and J dropped 3 bases, with 35 bases sitting between them. The length of the CDR3 is 21 residues. The assay was immunoSEQ multiplex PCR, and TCRdb's table has in-frame clones only and misses some. The top ten hold less than 8.5% of the sample, which has around 71,000 clones, just under 85% seen once. Sequencing was performed on PBMCs, taken around atezolizumab (anti-PD-L1) treatment. The chain employs TRBV30 and TRBJ2-4; D possibly corresponds to TRBD1 (5 bases). This clonotype originated in a man aged 35 to 55 with urothelial cancer. CDR3 region: CAWGFHRQSRLTQYHKNIQYF. CDR3 coding DNA: TGTGCCTGGGGATTCCATCGACAGAGCCGGCTCACACAATACCACAAAAACATTCAGTACTTC. The variable domain in full, with the rest retrieved from reference TRBV30 and TRBJ2-4, is SQTIHQWPATLVQPVGSPLSLECTVEGTSNPNLYWYRQAAGRGLQLLFYSVGIGQISSEVPQNLSASRPQDRQFILSSKKLLLSDSGFYLCAWGFHRQSRLTQYHKNIQYFGAGTRLSVL.